The rows below give T cell receptor beta chains drawn from one sample of a study of T cells in Graves' hyperthyroidism and ophthalmopathy. Using its own MiXCR run on the multiplex PCR reads, TCRdb lists one record per CDR3 protein. The sample carries approximately 430,000 distinct CDR3 sequences, about 15% recorded once. Input material: blood. The receptors derive from a man younger than 35 with Graves' ophthalmopathy. Both conserved end residues are part of each CDR3. Each record gives: J gene, D gene, V gene, clone size, CDR3 DNA, CDR3 protein. The D gene is left open where the match is weak. Size is stated for part of the rows, as once, few or many counts, or as a class when the clone is expanded.

TRBJ2-1 | TRBD2 | TRBV11-2 | many | TGTGCCAGCAGCTTAGGTCAGACTAGCGGAGCCTCCAATGAGCAGTTCTTC | CASSLGQTSGASNEQFF
TRBJ2-3 | TRBD2 | TRBV11-2 | many | TGTGCCAGCGGTCAGCGGGAGCCAGATACGCAGTATTTT | CASGQREPDTQYF
TRBJ1-1 | - | TRBV7-2 | many | TGTGCCAGCAGCTTAGTTTTCCTGGGCACTGAAGCTTTCTTT | CASSLVFLGTEAFF
TRBJ1-1 | TRBD1 | TRBV9 | - | TGTGCCAGCAGCGTAGCCGGGACAGGGTCTACTGAAGCTTTCTTT | CASSVAGTGSTEAFF
TRBJ2-1 | TRBD2 | TRBV7-9 | - | TGTGCCAGCAGCTTAGTCAGTTCGGGAGGAGAGCAGTTCTTC | CASSLVSSGGEQFF
TRBJ2-7 | TRBD2 | TRBV6-1 | many | TGTGCCAGCAGGGCAGGGACTAGCCGGGAGCAGTACTTC | CASRAGTSREQYF
TRBJ2-2 | - | TRBV19 | few | TGTGCCAGTAGTTATTCGGGTTTGAATTTGAACACCGGGGAGCTGTTTTTT | CASSYSGLNLNTGELFF
TRBJ1-2 | - | TRBV7-9 | - | TGTGCCAGCAGCTTAATGGGGGCAAACTATGGCTACACCTTC | CASSLMGANYGYTF
TRBJ2-1 | - | TRBV6-1 | many | TGTGCCAGCAGCCCTACACGTCATAGCTCCTACAATGAGCAGTTCTTC | CASSPTRHSSYNEQFF
TRBJ2-3 | - | TRBV7-9 | many | TGTGCCAGCAGCCCGAGACTAGTATTCACAGATACGCAGTATTTT | CASSPRLVFTDTQYF
TRBJ2-7 | TRBD2 | TRBV6-1 | - | TGTGCCAGCAGAGATAGGGACTACACCTACGAGCAGTACTTC | CASRDRDYTYEQYF
TRBJ1-1 | - | TRBV11-2 | many | TGTGCCAGCAGCTTAGATATCCGGGCCACTGAAGCTTTCTTT | CASSLDIRATEAFF
TRBJ2-2 | - | TRBV6-2/TRBV6-3 | - | TGTGCCAGCATGGCGGCTTCACGACACACCGGGGAGCTGTTTTTT | CASMAASRHTGELFF
TRBJ1-3 | - | TRBV4-1 | - | TGCGCCAGCAGCCAAGATCTAGGGGAAGGTGGAAACACCATATATTTT | CASSQDLGEGGNTIYF
TRBJ2-5 | - | TRBV6-6 | many | - | CASSYSTSGRLETQYF
TRBJ2-3 | - | TRBV24-1 | - | TGTGCCACCAGTAGAGCTCAATCAGATACGCAGTATTTT | CATSRAQSDTQYF
TRBJ2-2 | - | TRBV5-8 | few | TGTGCCAGCAGCTTGGCCTTAGCGTCCGGGGAGCTGTTTTTT | CASSLALASGELFF